The present TCR beta chain was sequenced within a study of blood T cells in healthy people across ages. The authors ran a second PCR of about 7 to 11 cycles using a sample-barcoded 5' primer and a J-beta primer mix. TCRdb fed the 5' RACE reads into MiXCR, producing one record per CDR3 protein. Among about 1.5 million distinct CDR3 sequences listed, about 42% were seen once. From germline, CDR1 is MDHEN and CDR2 SYDVKM. The CDR3 covers 18 residues. V was cut by 5 bases and J by 1 base, with 20 bases left in between. The chain combines TRBV28 with TRBJ2-2; D assignment may be TRBD1 or TRBD2 (6 bases each). The sample consisted of blood. The receptor comes from a woman under 30 in good health. The CDR3 loop reads CASSLSFGGWENTGELFF. As DNA, the CDR3 is TGTGCCAGCAGTCTGTCTTTCGGGGGCTGGGAGAACACCGGGGAGCTGTTTTTT. Full variable domain (rest looked up from reference TRBV28 and TRBJ2-2): DVKVTQSSRYLVKRTGEKVFLECVQDMDHENMFWYRQDPGLGLRLIYFSYDVKMKEKGDIPEGYSVSREKKERFSLILESASTNQTSMYLCASSLSFGGWENTGELFFGEGSRLTVL.